The entry below gives a single T cell receptor beta chain sequence along with its context. Sequencing used immunoSEQ multiplex PCR; TCRdb keeps in-frame clones, though not all of them. The sample has 2 million to 2.5 million clones, 95% seen once. This sample was included in a study of shared clonotypes between healthy human individuals. The germline V and J ends were trimmed by 5 bases and 0 bases, with 10 bases remaining between them. The CDR3 spans 15 residues. CDR1 is LNHDA, CDR2 SQIVND, per germline (reference sequence). The gene calls are TRBV19 and TRBJ2-2; D remains ambiguous. The receptor was derived from a man younger than 35 in good health. Source material: naive CD4+ T cells sorted from blood. The subset is: CD45RA+ positively selected. CDR3 residues: CASSPRQTNTGELFF. The CDR3 region has the DNA TGTGCCAGTAGTCCTCGACAAACGAACACCGGGGAGCTGTTTTTT.